The 26 T cell receptor beta chains reported below all come from one sample, sequenced in a study of PD-L1 blockade in urothelial cancer (dated by TCRdb to the late 2010s). Receptor amplification or capture employed the immunoSEQ multiplex PCR assay. Drawn from immuneACCESS, this table holds only the in-frame rearrangements with V and J called that TCRdb kept. Clones are partly lost; checked studies trace under half to an unresolved V gene and leave the rest unexplained. Across this sample there are 100,000 to 150,000 clones, with around 88% seen only once. The ten largest make up roughly 2.4% of the sample. This specimen's time point label, per the study, means: peripheral blood 6 weeks after treatment start. This material consisted of PBMCs, taken around atezolizumab (anti-PD-L1) treatment. Receptors were obtained from a man aged 50-60 years with urothelial cancer.

This clone appeared a few times. The germline gene is not matched at one end of the junction; a read error may be the cause. The chain employs TRBV6-1 and TRBJ1-3; D gene uncertain. The CDR3 extends over 14 amino acids. Germline loops: CDR1 MNHNS, CDR2 SASEGT. The CDR3 coding sequence is TGTGCCAGTAGTGGTTCCTACTCTGGAAACACCATATATTTT. This gives the protein CASSGSYSGNTIYF.

V is TRBV25-1 and J is TRBJ2-3; TRBD1 matches 7 bases. Germline V CDR1 and CDR2: MGHDK, SYGVNS. The junction had 4 bases not matched to a gene; V was cut back by 8 bases and J by 2 bases. This CDR3 has 13 amino acids. The CDR3 DNA is TGTGCCAGCGCTACAGGGGCCACAGATACGCAGTATTTT. Its translation is CASATGATDTQYF.

The chain joins TRBV6-6 to TRBJ1-1; the match to TRBD1 covers 7 bases. Trimming removed 8 bases from V and 1 base from J; junction bases left unmatched: 7. CDR1 and CDR2 (germline): MNHNY, SVGAGI (reference sequence). This CDR3 region has 14 residues. In DNA, the CDR3 is TGTGCCAGCGCCAACCGGGACAGGAACACTGAAGCTTTCTTT. This translates into CASANRDRNTEAFF.

The chain combines TRBV5-1 with TRBJ2-2; 10 bases are shared with TRBD2. Germline V lookup: CDR1 SGHRS, CDR2 YFSETQ. CDR3 size: 15 residues. J gave up 8 bases and V 0 bases, and 4 bases lay outside the gene matches. The CDR3 loop is CASSLASGSGGELFF. The CDR3, as DNA: TGCGCCAGCAGCTTGGCTAGCGGGAGCGGTGGGGAGCTGTTTTTT.

The chain combines TRBV5-1 with TRBJ2-7, with a weak D call TRBD2 (6 bases). The germline CDR1 and CDR2 sequences are SGHRS and YFSETQ. CDR3 length: 14 amino acids. V dropped 0 bases and J dropped 3 bases, with 10 bases sitting between them. CDR3 sequence reads: CASSLVGRDYEQYF. CDR3 nucleotides: TGCGCCAGCAGCTTGGTGGGGCGGGACTACGAGCAGTACTTC.

The gene calls are TRBV18 and TRBJ2-2; 11 bases match TRBD1. The V gene end was trimmed by 3 bases and the J gene end by 5 bases; junction bases not matched to a gene: 5. Looked up from germline, CDR1 is KGHSH and CDR2 is LQKENI. The CDR3 contains 16 residues. The DNA for the CDR3 is TGTGCCAGCTCACCGATGGACAGGGGGCGAACCGGGGAGCTGTTTTTT. This sequence encodes CASSPMDRGRTGELFF.

For the CDR3, the DNA is TGTGCCAGCAGTTACGGAAGACGGGGGTACGAGCAGTACTTC. It translates to CASSYGRRGYEQYF. The J gene is TRBJ2-7, the V gene TRBV6-5, with D maybe TRBD2 (6 bases). The germline V and J ends were trimmed by 2 bases and 4 bases, with 12 bases remaining between them. Germline V gene lookup returns CDR1 MNHEY and CDR2 SVGAGI. The CDR3 loop spans 14 amino acids.

The rearrangement links TRBV28 to TRBJ2-7; tentative D call: TRBD1 (6 bases). From germline, CDR1 is MDHEN and CDR2 SYDVKM. Deletions cut 6 bases from V and 2 bases from J, with 11 bases between. The CDR3 totals 13 residues. The DNA for the CDR3 is TGTGCCAGCAGAGGACAGCCTCCCTACGAGCAGTACTTC. This sequence encodes CASRGQPPYEQYF.

V usage is TRBV11-2 and J usage is TRBJ2-2; a possible D gene is TRBD2 (5 bases). There are 14 residues in the CDR3. From germline, CDR1 is SGHAT and CDR2 FQNNGV. Trimming pared 2 bases from V and 8 bases from J, leaving 12 bases between. This CDR3 reads CASSLRGLEGELFF. The CDR3 nucleotides read TGTGCCAGCAGCTTACGCGGGCTTGAGGGGGAGCTGTTTTTT. Supplemented by reference TRBV11-2 and TRBJ2-2, the full variable domain reads EAGVAQSPRYKIIEKRQSVAFWCNPISGHATLYWYQQILGQGPKLLIQFQNNGVVDDSQLPKDRFSAERLKGVDSTLKIQPAKLEDSAVYLCASSLRGLEGELFFGEGSRLTVL.

The rearrangement links TRBV28 to TRBJ2-1, with TRBD1 as a possible D gene (6 bases). The CDR3 has 12 residues. Germline V gene sequence: CDR1 MDHEN, CDR2 SYDVKM. V was cut by 5 bases and J by 12 bases, with 14 bases left in between. CDR3 protein: CASSPMGARQFF. In DNA, the CDR3 is TGTGCCAGCAGTCCCATGGGGGCGCGGCAGTTCTTC.

The gene calls are TRBV27 and TRBJ2-5; 9 bases are a match to TRBD1. V trimming: 2 bases; J trimming: 5 bases; junction bases outside the gene matches: 6. This CDR3 contains 15 residues. CDR1 and CDR2 (germline): MNHEY, SMNVEV (reference sequence). The CDR3 reads CASSLGTGRAETQYF. CDR3 DNA sequence: TGTGCCAGCAGTTTAGGGACAGGGCGGGCGGAGACCCAGTACTTC.

The V gene is TRBV30, the J gene TRBJ2-1, with D tentatively TRBD2 (6 bases). The CDR3 extends over 14 amino acids. The V gene's germline CDR1 is GTSNPN and CDR2 SVGIG (reference sequence). V was trimmed by 6 bases and J by 0 bases, leaving 12 bases between them. This CDR3 is CACPSESSYNEQFF. CDR3 bases: TGTGCCTGCCCTAGCGAGAGCTCCTACAATGAGCAGTTCTTC. Full variable domain (remainder filled in from reference TRBV30 and TRBJ2-1): SQTIHQWPATLVQPVGSPLSLECTVEGTSNPNLYWYRQAAGRGLQLLFYSVGIGQISSEVPQNLSASRPQDRQFILSSKKLLLSDSGFYLCACPSESSYNEQFFGPGTRLTVL.

This sequence joins TRBV6-5 and TRBJ2-7; 9 bases map to TRBD2. The CDR3 is 16 residues long. Germline-derived CDR1 and CDR2 are MNHEY and SVGAGI. The trim removed 0 bases at V and 6 bases at J, leaving 9 bases unmatched. The CDR3 bases are TGTGCCAGCAGTTACTCAGCGCTAGCGGGACCAGGCGAGCAGTACTTC. Amino acids: CASSYSALAGPGEQYF.

The gene calls are TRBV5-5 and TRBJ1-1; 8 bases line up with TRBD1. CDR1 and CDR2 from the germline V gene are SGHKS and YYEKEE (reference sequence). J was trimmed by 4 bases and V by 5 bases; bases with no gene match: 10. The CDR3 contains 15 residues. The CDR3 loop is CASSYTGGEVTEAFF. CDR3 nucleotide sequence: TGTGCCAGCAGTTATACAGGGGGTGAGGTCACTGAAGCTTTCTTT.

The chain uses TRBV4-1 and TRBJ2-1, with 9 positions matching TRBD2. Trimming took 0 bases from V and 6 from J; bases not matched to a gene: 6. CDR3 length equals 16 residues. Germline assignment: CDR1 MGHRA and CDR2 YSYEKL. CDR3 region: CASSQDLTSGRNEQFF. Written as DNA, the CDR3 is TGCGCCAGCAGCCAAGATCTAACTAGCGGGCGCAATGAGCAGTTCTTC.

The J gene is TRBJ2-5, the V gene TRBV7-2, with 7 bases identical to TRBD1. Unmatched junction bases numbered 3, after V lost 3 bases and J lost 5 bases. The CDR3 is 13 residues long. Per the germline V gene, CDR1 is SGHTA and CDR2 is FQGNSA. CDR3 sequence (DNA): TGTGCCAGCAGCTTCTCCAGGGGGGAGACCCAGTACTTC. Translated: CASSFSRGETQYF. Complete variable domain (other parts from reference TRBV7-2 and TRBJ2-5): GAGVSQSPSNKVTEKGKDVELRCDPISGHTALYWYRQSLGQGLEFLIYFQGNSAPDKSGLPSDRFSAERTGGSVSTLTIQRTQQEDSAVYLCASSFSRGETQYFGPGTRLLVL.

The V and J genes are TRBV2 and TRBJ2-7, with D maybe TRBD2 (5 bases). This CDR3 contains 14 residues. The V end was cut by 1 base, the J end by 2 bases, with 9 bases between. Germline-derived CDR1 and CDR2 are SNHLY and FYNNEI. The CDR3 here is CASSEGLAAYEQYF. DNA of the CDR3: TGTGCCAGCAGTGAAGGGCTAGCAGCCTACGAGCAGTACTTC. The variable domain in full, with the rest retrieved from reference TRBV2 and TRBJ2-7, is EPEVTQTPSHQVTQMGQEVILRCVPISNHLYFYWYRQILGQKVEFLVSFYNNEISEKSEIFDDQFSVERPDGSNFTLKIRSTKLEDSAMYFCASSEGLAAYEQYFGPGTRLTVT.

The chain employs TRBV5-1 and TRBJ1-1; possible D gene TRBD1, 5 bases. The CDR3 extends over 16 amino acids. The germline V gene encodes CDR1 SGHRS and CDR2 YFSETQ. Trimming took off 0 bases at V and 7 bases at J, with 19 bases between the two ends. CDR3 DNA sequence: TGCGCCAGCAGCTTGGGTGACGCAGGGAGGGATAATGAAGCTTTCTTT. Amino acid sequence: CASSLGDAGRDNEAFF.

The chain is built from TRBV2 and TRBJ2-1; D uncertain. The V gene lost 5 bases and the J gene lost 0 bases, with 8 bases spanning the gap. Per germline, CDR1 SNHLY and CDR2 FYNNEI. CDR3 length: 14 residues. The CDR3 region is CASSFIDSYNEQFF. Here the CDR3 DNA reads TGTGCCAGCAGTTTCATAGACTCCTACAATGAGCAGTTCTTC.

The genes are TRBV18 and TRBJ1-1, with a weak D call TRBD1 (5 bases). The CDR3 has 12 amino acids. Germline V lookup: CDR1 KGHSH, CDR2 LQKENI. V lost 6 bases to trimming and J lost 5 bases, with 10 bases between them. The CDR3 nucleotides read TGTGCCAGCTCGCTCAAGGGGACTGAAGCTTTCTTT. Amino acid sequence: CASSLKGTEAFF. Full variable domain (remainder filled in from reference TRBV18 and TRBJ1-1): NAGVMQNPRHLVRRRGQEARLRCSPMKGHSHVYWYRQLPEEGLKFMVYLQKENIIDESGMPKERFSAEFPKEGPSILRIQQVVRGDSAAYFCASSLKGTEAFFGQGTRLTVV.

The V and J genes are TRBV7-2 and TRBJ1-6; maybe TRBD1 (5 bases). Trimming stripped 3 bases from V and 9 bases from J, with 12 bases between. The CDR3 runs to 14 residues. The germline gives CDR1 SGHTA, CDR2 FQGNSA. CDR3 in DNA: TGTGCCAGCAGCTTGGGGGACTGGGGTTCACCCCTCCACTTT. This gives the protein CASSLGDWGSPLHF.

The J gene is TRBJ2-1, the V gene TRBV7-9; D perhaps matches TRBD1 (6 bases). The CDR3 totals 12 residues. CDR1 and CDR2 (germline): SEHNR, FQNEAQ (reference sequence). Trimming pared 5 bases from V and 8 bases from J, leaving 10 bases between. The CDR3 loop is CASSVRGDEQFF. DNA of the CDR3: TGTGCCAGCAGCGTCAGGGGAGATGAGCAGTTCTTC.

This chain links TRBV18 with TRBJ1-5, with 7 positions matching TRBD1. The CDR3 spans 13 residues. Germline values: CDR1 KGHSH, CDR2 LQKENI. The V segment lost 8 bases and the J segment 5 bases; nucleotides outside the gene matches: 6. This CDR3 is CASHKDRDQPQHF. The CDR3 nucleotides read TGTGCCAGCCACAAAGACAGGGATCAGCCCCAGCATTTT.

The chain links TRBV21-1 to TRBJ1-4. TRBV21-1 is a listed pseudogene. The CDR3 consists of 16 residues. CDR3 amino acids: CASTQREGPGNEKLFF. The CDR3 coding sequence is TGTGCCAGCACCCAGAGGGAGGGCCCAGGTAATGAAAAACTGTTTTTT.

Here the CDR3 DNA reads TGCGCCAGCAGCTTGAGGACGGGACAGGGGGCGCGTGGCTACACCTTC. It is translated as CASSLRTGQGARGYTF. The chain has TRBV5-1 and TRBJ1-2; TRBD1 matches 12 bases. With 1 base clipped from V and 7 bases from J, the junction kept 8 bases outside the gene matches. The CDR3 consists of 16 residues. Germline assignment: CDR1 SGHRS and CDR2 YFSETQ. The whole variable domain, remainder taken from reference TRBV5-1 and TRBJ1-2, is KAGVTQTPRYLIKTRGQQVTLSCSPISGHRSVSWYQQTPGQGLQFLFEYFSETQRNKGNFPGRFSGRQFSNSRSEMNVSTLELGDSALYLCASSLRTGQGARGYTFGSGTRLTVV.

The chain has TRBV6-5 and TRBJ2-1, with a weak D call TRBD2 (6 bases). CDR1 and CDR2 (germline): MNHEY, SVGAGI. Trimming pared 0 bases from V and 6 bases from J, leaving 12 bases between. The length of the CDR3 is 15 residues. As DNA, the CDR3 is TGTGCCAGCAGTTACTCGATGCGGGAACCCAATGAGCAGTTCTTC. This codes for CASSYSMREPNEQFF.